The subject of this entry is one TCR beta chain. What it recognizes is unknown. The data were taken from a study of shared clonotypes between healthy human individuals. The run depth of the assay was deep. Profiled with immunoSEQ multiplex PCR; TCRdb holds only in-frame clones, not every one. The table records roughly 760,000 clones, around two thirds of them present only once. Germline CDR1 reads ENHRY; CDR2 reads SYGVKD. The CDR3 covers 15 residues. V dropped 3 bases and J dropped 5 bases, with 14 bases sitting between them. Points from the study as a whole: Non-shared clonotypes displayed generation probabilities falling below those of clonotypes present in all four donors. Memory subsets generally showed lower estimated richness than naive subsets.

What was sequenced was memory CD4+ T cells sorted from blood. Subset meaning: CD45RA-negative fraction. The source of this sequence is a woman in her 30s in good health. The V gene is TRBV10-3, the J gene TRBJ2-1, with D perhaps matching TRBD2 (5 bases). This CDR3 reads CAISDWRSGHNEQFF. CDR3 DNA: TGTGCCATCAGTGATTGGAGAAGCGGACACAATGAGCAGTTCTTC.